This TCR beta chain was found in a study of blood T cell repertoires in COVID-19 (dated by TCRdb to about 2020). Broadly, across the study: Samples from collaborators originated in the United States, Italy and Spain and spanned both the acute and convalescent phases of COVID-19. The sample metadata nearly always contained a de-identified subject ID, COVID-19 status, age in years and sex. The samples were drawn from the first 160 participants of the ongoing ImmuneRACE study and from 950 to 1,500 subjects provided by 6 global collaborators. The repertoires were made available in a free public database intended to serve as a resource for research on the immune response to SARS-CoV-2. The dataset comprised deeply sampled blood TCRbeta repertoires from subjects exposed to, actively infected with, or recovered from COVID-19. Where available, HLA class I and class II types were obtained from metadata supplied by the sample provider rather than from assay-based typing. The material from the prospective study consisted of cDNA or gDNA derived from T cells, B-cell-depleted T cells, or PBMCs. The investigation overall reported the following: The quantity of clinical and demographic metadata differed by source and by participant and was supplied without curation.

Trimming removed 6 bases from V and 5 bases from J; the gene matches leave 9 bases unexplained. CDR1 and CDR2 are drawn from the germline V gene: SGHRS, YFSETQ. The CDR3 goes from the cysteine to the phenylalanine over 15 residues. Of all the DNA, just the CDR3 is kept, 45 bases in frame from base 1. In the case of this clone: It lacks a known antigen. Base qualities were left out, and no much larger clone turns up one base away.

The immunoSEQ Assay, a bias-controlled multiplex PCR, was used to amplify TCRbeta CDR3 regions from genomic DNA. The original methods were these. Within the assay, amplification of reference gene primers was used to estimate how many nucleated cells each sample contained. To quantify the absolute abundance of each unique TCRbeta CDR3 rearrangement, sequence reads were collapsed and filtered. For each sample, productive Simpson clonality was calculated by taking the square root of Simpson's diversity index across productive rearrangements. TCRdb retrieved this table from immuneACCESS and kept in-frame rearrangements only. Not all clones are present; in checked studies, unresolved V genes account for under half, and no reason is known for the remainder. V, J and clone size reflect that table, while D and trimming were determined from the DNA. Counted in this sample were 30,000 or so clones; roughly nine tenths of them appeared once. The ten largest clones take up 24% of the sample.

Whole blood was collected in K2EDTA tubes by collaborating institutions according to the institutions' own protocols. For TCRbeta analysis, collaborator samples were shipped as frozen whole blood, as isolated PBMCs, or as DNA extracted from either sample type. This sequence uses TRBV5-1 and TRBJ2-5; 11 nucleotides in the junction match TRBD2. This receptor was identified in a human donor with active COVID-19. The donor label of this sample is uncertain. The specimen sequenced was peripheral blood. The nucleotide sequence reads as follows: TGCGCCAGCACCGCAACTAGCGGGGGTCGGGAGACCCAGTACTTC. Protein translation: CASTATSGGRETQYF.